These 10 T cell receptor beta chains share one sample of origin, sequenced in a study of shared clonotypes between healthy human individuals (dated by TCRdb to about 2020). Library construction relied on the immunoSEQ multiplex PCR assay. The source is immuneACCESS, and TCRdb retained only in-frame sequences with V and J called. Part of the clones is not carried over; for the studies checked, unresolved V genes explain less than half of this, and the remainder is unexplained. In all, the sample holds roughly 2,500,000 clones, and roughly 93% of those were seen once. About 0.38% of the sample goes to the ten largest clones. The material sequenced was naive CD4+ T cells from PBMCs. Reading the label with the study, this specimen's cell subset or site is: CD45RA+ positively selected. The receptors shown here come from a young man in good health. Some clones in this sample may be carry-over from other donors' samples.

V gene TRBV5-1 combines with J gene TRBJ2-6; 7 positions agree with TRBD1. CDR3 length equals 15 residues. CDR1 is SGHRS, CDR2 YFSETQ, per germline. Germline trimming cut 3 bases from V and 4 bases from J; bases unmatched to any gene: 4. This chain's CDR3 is CASSSRTGGANVLTF. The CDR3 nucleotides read TGCGCCAGCAGCTCTAGGACAGGAGGGGCCAACGTCCTGACTTTC.

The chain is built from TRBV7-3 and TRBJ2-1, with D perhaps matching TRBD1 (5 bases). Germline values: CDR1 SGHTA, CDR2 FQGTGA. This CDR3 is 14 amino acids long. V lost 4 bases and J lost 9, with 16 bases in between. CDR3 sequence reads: CASSWGLVGTEQFF. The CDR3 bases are TGTGCCAGCAGCTGGGGCCTAGTTGGCACTGAGCAGTTCTTC.

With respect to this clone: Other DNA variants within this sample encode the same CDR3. CDR3 coding DNA: TGCGCCAGCAGCTTGGGGTGGGGCCAAGAGACCCAGTACTTC. Translated: CASSLGWGQETQYF. The rearrangement uses TRBV5-1 and TRBJ2-5; D is unresolved. The CDR3 loop spans 14 amino acids. Germline V gives CDR1 SGHRS, CDR2 YFSETQ. V lost 0 bases, J lost 1 base, and 7 bases lay in between.

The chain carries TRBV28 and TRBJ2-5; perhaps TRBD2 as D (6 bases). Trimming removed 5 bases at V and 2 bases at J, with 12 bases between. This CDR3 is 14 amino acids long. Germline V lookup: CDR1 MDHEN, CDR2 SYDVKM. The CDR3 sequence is CASSPRDFQETQYF. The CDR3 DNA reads TGTGCCAGCAGTCCCAGGGACTTTCAAGAGACCCAGTACTTC.

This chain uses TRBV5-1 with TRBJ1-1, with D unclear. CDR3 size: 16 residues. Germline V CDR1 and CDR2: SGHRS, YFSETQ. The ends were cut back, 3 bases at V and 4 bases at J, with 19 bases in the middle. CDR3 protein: CASSSPRGKLGTEAFF. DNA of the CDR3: TGCGCCAGCAGCTCGCCTCGGGGAAAATTGGGCACTGAAGCTTTCTTT.

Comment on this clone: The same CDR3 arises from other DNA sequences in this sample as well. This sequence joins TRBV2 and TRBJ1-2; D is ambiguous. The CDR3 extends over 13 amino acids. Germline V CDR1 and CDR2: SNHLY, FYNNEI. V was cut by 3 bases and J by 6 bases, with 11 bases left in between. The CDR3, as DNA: TGTGCCAGCAGTGACCGGGGAGGGAATGGCTACACCTTC. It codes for CASSDRGGNGYTF.

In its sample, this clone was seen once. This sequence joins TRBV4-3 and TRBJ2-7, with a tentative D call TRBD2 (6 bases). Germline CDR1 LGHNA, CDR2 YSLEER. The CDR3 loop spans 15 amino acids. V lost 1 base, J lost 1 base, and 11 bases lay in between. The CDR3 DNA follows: TGCGCCAGCAGCCAAGGAGCGGGCCTTTCCTACGAGCAGTACTTC. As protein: CASSQGAGLSYEQYF.

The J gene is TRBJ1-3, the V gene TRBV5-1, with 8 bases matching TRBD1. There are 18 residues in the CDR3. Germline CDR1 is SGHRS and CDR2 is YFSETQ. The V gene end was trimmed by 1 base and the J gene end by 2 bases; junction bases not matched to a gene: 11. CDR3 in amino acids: CASSLPAFDRGTGNTIYF. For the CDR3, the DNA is TGCGCCAGCAGCTTGCCAGCCTTCGACAGGGGCACTGGAAACACCATATATTTT.

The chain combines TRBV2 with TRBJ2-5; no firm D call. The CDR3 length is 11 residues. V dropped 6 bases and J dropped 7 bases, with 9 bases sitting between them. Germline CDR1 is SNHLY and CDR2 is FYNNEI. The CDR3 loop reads CASSLGWTQYF. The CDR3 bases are TGTGCCAGCAGCCTTGGTTGGACCCAGTACTTC.

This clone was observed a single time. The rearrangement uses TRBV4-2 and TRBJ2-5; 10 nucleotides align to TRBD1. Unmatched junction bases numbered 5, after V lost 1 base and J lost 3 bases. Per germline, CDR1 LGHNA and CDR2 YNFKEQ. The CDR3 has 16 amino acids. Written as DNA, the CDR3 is TGTGCCAGCAGCCAAGGGGGGACAGGGGATGAAGAGACCCAGTACTTC. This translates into CASSQGGTGDEETQYF.